The sequence of this T cell receptor beta chain was determined in a study of T cells in Graves' hyperthyroidism and ophthalmopathy. Ten or more counts support this clonotype. RNA transcripts were the template for amplifying TCR beta CDR3 regions. Initially, a first-round RT-PCR of the TCR CDR3 employed the HTBI primer set. Each CDR3 protein is one row after TCRdb ran MiXCR on the multiplex PCR reads. The sample has roughly 420,000 distinct CDR3 sequences, approximately 15% seen once; the top ten hold roughly 4.8%. Deletions cut 0 bases from V and 7 bases from J, with 16 bases between. The CDR3 totals 14 residues. Germline CDR1 and CDR2: DFQATT and SNEGSKA (reference sequence).

The V gene is TRBV20-1, the J gene TRBJ2-7, with a weak D call TRBD2 (6 bases). This receptor was obtained from a woman between 18 and 29 years old with Graves' hyperthyroidism. Sample: blood. The CDR3 DNA reads TGCAGTGCTAGAGATTGGAGGGACTTTCAGGAGCAGTACTTC. Its translation is CSARDWRDFQEQYF.